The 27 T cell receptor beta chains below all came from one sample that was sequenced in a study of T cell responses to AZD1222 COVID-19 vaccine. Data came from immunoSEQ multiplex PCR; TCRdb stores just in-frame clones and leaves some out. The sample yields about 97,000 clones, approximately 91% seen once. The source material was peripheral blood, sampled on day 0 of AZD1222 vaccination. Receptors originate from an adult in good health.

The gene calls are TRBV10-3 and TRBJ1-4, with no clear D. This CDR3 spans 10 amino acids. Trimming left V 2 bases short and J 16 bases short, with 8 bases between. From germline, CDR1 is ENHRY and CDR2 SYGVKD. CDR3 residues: CAISEPNTFF. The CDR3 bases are TGTGCCATCAGTGAGCCTAACACGTTTTTT.

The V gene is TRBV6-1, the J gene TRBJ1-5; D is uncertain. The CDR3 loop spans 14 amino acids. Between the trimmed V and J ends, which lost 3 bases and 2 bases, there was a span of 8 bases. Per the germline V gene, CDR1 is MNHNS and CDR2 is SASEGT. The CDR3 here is CASSESGRNQPQHF. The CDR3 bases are TGTGCCAGCAGTGAGTCCGGGCGCAATCAGCCCCAGCATTTT.

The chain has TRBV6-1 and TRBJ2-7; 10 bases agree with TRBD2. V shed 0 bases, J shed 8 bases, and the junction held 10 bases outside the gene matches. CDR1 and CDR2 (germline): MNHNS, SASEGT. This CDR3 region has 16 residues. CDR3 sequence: CASSEAVAGGIIKQYF. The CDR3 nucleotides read TGTGCCAGCAGTGAAGCGGTAGCGGGGGGTATCATAAAGCAGTACTTC.

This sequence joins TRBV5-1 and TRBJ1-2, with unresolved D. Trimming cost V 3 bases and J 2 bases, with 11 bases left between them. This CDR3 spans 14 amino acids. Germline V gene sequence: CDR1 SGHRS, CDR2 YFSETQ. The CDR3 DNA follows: TGCGCCAGCAGCTCCGTTGGGTTAAACTATGGCTACACCTTC. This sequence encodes CASSSVGLNYGYTF.

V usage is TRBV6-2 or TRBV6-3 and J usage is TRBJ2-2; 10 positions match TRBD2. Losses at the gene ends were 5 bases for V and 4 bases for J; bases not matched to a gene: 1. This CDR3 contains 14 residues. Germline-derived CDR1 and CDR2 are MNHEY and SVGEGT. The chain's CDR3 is CASSSGGATGELFF. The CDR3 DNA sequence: TGTGCCAGCAGTAGCGGGGGGGCCACCGGGGAGCTGTTTTTT.

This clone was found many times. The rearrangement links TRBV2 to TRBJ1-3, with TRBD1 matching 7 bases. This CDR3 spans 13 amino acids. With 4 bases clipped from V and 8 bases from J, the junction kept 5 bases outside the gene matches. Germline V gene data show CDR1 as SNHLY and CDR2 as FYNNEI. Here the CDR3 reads CASSGQGIDTIYF. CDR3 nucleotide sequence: TGTGCCAGCAGTGGACAGGGAATAGACACCATATATTTT.

The CDR3 DNA follows: TGTGCCAGCAGTAAGGGACAGACATCCTATGGCTACACCTTC. This translates into CASSKGQTSYGYTF. The rearrangement joins TRBV28 to TRBJ1-2; 7 bases agree with TRBD1. Germline CDR1 reads MDHEN; CDR2 reads SYDVKM. CDR3 length equals 14 residues. Trimming cost V 5 bases and J 4 bases; bases outside gene matches: 7.

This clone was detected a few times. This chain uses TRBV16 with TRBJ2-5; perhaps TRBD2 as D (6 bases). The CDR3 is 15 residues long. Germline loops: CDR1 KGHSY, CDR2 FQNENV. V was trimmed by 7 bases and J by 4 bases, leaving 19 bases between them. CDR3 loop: CASMRRESVSETQYF. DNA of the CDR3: TGTGCCAGCATGAGACGGGAGTCGGTTTCAGAGACCCAGTACTTC.

The CDR3 bases are TGTGCCAGCAGTGAATCCGGGCGGTCCTACGAGCAGTACTTC. Translating gives CASSESGRSYEQYF. The rearrangement links TRBV25-1 to TRBJ2-7; D remains unclear. CDR1 and CDR2 from the germline V gene are MGHDK and SYGVNS. The V end was cut by 1 base, the J end by 1 base, with 8 bases between. CDR3 length: 14 residues.

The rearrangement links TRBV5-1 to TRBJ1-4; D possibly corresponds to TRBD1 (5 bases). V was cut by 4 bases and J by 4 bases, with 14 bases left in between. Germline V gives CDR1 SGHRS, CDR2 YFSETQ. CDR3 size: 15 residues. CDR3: CASSPLTELNEKLFF. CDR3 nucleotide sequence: TGCGCCAGCAGCCCCTTGACAGAACTTAATGAAAAACTGTTTTTT.

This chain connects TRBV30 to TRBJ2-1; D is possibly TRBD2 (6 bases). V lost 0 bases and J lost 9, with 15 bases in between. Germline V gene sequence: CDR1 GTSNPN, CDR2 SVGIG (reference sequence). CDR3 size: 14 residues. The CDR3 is CAWSVGSAGSEQFF. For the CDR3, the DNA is TGTGCCTGGAGTGTGGGTTCGGCCGGGAGTGAGCAGTTCTTC.

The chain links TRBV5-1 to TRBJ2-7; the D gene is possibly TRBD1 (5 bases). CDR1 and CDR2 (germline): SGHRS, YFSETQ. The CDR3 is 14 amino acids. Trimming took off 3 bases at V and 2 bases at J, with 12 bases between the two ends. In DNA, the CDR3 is TGCGCCAGCAGCTCCAACAGGCTACCCTACGAGCAGTACTTC. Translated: CASSSNRLPYEQYF.

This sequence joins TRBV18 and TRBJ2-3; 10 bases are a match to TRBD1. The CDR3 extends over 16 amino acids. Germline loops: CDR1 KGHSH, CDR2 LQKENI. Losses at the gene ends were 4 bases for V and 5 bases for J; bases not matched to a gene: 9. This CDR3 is CASSRGTGVRQDTQYF. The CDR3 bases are TGTGCCAGCTCACGCGGGACAGGGGTTCGGCAAGATACGCAGTATTTT. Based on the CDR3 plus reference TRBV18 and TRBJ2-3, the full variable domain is NAGVMQNPRHLVRRRGQEARLRCSPMKGHSHVYWYRQLPEEGLKFMVYLQKENIIDESGMPKERFSAEFPKEGPSILRIQQVVRGDSAAYFCASSRGTGVRQDTQYFGPGTRLTVL.

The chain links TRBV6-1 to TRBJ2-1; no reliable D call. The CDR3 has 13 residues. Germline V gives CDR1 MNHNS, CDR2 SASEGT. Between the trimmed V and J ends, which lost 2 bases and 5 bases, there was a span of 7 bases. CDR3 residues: CASSEWADNEQFF. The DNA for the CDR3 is TGTGCCAGCAGTGAATGGGCAGACAATGAGCAGTTCTTC.

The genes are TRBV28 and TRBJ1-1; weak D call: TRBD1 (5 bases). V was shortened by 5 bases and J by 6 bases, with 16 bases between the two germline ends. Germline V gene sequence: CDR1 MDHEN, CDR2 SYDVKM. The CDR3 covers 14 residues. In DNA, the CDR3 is TGTGCCAGCAGTACCCTTCACAGGTTGGCTGAAGCTTTCTTT. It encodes CASSTLHRLAEAFF.

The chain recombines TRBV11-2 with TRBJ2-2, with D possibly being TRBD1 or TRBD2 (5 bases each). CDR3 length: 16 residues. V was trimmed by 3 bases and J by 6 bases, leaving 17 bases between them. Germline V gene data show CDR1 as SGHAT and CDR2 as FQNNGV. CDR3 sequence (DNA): TGTGCCAGCAGCTTCAGGGACGGGTTGTACCCCGGGGAGCTGTTTTTT. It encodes CASSFRDGLYPGELFF. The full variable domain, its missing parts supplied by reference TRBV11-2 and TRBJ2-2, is EAGVAQSPRYKIIEKRQSVAFWCNPISGHATLYWYQQILGQGPKLLIQFQNNGVVDDSQLPKDRFSAERLKGVDSTLKIQPAKLEDSAVYLCASSFRDGLYPGELFFGEGSRLTVL.

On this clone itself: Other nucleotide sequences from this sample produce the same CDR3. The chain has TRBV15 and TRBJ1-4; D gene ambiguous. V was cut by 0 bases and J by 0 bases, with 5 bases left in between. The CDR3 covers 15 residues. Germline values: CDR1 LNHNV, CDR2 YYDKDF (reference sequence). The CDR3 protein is CATSRDPTTNEKLFF. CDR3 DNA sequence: TGTGCCACCAGCAGAGATCCAACAACTAATGAAAAACTGTTTTTT.

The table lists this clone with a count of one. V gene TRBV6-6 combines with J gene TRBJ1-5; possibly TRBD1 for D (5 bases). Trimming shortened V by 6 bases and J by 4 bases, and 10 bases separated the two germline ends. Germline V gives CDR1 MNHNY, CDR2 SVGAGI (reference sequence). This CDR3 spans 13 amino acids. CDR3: CASSSGPNQPQHF. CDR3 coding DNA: TGTGCCAGCAGCTCGGGACCGAATCAGCCCCAGCATTTT.

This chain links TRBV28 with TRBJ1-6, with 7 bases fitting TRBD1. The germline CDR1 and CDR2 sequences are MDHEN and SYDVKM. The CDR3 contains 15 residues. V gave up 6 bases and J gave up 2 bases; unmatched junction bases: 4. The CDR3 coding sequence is TGTGCCAGCAGCCGCGACAGGGCCTATAATTCACCCCTCCACTTT. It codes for CASSRDRAYNSPLHF.

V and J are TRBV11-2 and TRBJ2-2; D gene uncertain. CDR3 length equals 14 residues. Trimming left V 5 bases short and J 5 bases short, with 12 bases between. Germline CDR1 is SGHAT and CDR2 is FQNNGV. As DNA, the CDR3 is TGTGCCAGCAGCCTAGTAGGCCCAACCGGGGAGCTGTTTTTT. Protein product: CASSLVGPTGELFF.

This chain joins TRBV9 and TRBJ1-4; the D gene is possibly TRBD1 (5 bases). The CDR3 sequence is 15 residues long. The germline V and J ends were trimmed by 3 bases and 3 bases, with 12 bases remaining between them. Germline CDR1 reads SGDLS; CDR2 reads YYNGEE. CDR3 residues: CASSAVGGSNEKLFF. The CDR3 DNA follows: TGTGCCAGCAGCGCCGTCGGGGGATCTAATGAAAAACTGTTTTTT. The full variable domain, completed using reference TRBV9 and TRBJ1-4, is DSGVTQTPKHLITATGQRVTLRCSPRSGDLSVYWYQQSLDQGLQFLIQYYNGEERAKGNILERFSAQQFPDLHSELNLSSLELGDSALYFCASSAVGGSNEKLFFGSGTQLSVL.

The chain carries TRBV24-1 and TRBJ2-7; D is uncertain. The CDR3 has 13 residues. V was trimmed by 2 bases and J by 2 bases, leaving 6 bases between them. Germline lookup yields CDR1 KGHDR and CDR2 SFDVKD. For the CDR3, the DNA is TGTGCCACCAGTGATTCCCATCCCTACGAGCAGTACTTC. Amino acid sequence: CATSDSHPYEQYF.

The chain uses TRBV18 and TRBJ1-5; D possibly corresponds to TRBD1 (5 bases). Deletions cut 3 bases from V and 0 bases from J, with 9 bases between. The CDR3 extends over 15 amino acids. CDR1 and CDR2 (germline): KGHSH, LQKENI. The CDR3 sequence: CASSPAGGSNQPQHF. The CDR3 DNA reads TGTGCCAGCTCACCGGCGGGGGGTAGCAATCAGCCCCAGCATTTT.

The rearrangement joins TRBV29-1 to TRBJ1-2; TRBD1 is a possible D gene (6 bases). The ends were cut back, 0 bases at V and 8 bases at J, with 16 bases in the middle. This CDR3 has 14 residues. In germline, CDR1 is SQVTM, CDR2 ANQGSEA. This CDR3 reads CSVEEREGGYGYTF. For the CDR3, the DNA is TGCAGCGTTGAAGAGCGGGAAGGGGGTTACGGCTACACCTTC.

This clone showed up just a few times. This CDR3 is CATSRGDINQPQHF. In nucleotides, the CDR3 is TGTGCCACCAGCAGGGGAGACATCAATCAGCCCCAGCATTTT. The chain recombines TRBV24-1 with TRBJ1-5; D possibly corresponds to TRBD1 (6 bases). The germline V gene has CDR1 KGHDR and CDR2 SFDVKD. This CDR3 comprises 14 residues. Trimming took off 7 bases at V and 3 bases at J, with 12 bases between the two ends.

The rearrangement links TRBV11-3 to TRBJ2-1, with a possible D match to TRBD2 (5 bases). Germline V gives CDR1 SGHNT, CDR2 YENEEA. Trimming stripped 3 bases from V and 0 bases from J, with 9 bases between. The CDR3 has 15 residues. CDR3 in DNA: TGTGCCAGCAGCTTTCAGCGGAACTCCTACAATGAGCAGTTCTTC. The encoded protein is CASSFQRNSYNEQFF.

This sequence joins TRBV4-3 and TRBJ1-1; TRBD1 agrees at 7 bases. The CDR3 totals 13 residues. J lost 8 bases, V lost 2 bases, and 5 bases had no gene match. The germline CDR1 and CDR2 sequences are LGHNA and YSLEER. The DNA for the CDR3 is TGCGCCAGCAGCCAAACACAGGGGCGAGAAGCTTTCTTT. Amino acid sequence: CASSQTQGREAFF.